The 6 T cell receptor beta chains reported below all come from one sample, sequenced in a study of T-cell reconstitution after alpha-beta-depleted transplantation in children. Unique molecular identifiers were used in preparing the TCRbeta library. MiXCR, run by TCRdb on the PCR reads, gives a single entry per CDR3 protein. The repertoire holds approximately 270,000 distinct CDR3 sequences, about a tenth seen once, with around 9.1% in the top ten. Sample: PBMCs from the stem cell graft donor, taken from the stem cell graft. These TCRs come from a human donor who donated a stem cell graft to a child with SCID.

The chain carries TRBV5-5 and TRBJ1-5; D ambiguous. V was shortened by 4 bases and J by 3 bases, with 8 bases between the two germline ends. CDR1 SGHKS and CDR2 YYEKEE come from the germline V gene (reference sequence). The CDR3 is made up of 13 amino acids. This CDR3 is CASSLWNNQPQHF. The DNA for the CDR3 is TGTGCCAGCAGCCTATGGAACAATCAGCCCCAGCATTTT.

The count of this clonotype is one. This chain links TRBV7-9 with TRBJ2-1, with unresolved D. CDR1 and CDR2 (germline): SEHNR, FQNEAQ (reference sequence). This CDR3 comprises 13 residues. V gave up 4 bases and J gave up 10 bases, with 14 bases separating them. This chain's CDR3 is CASSSPCEREQFF. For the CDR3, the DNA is TGTGCCAGCAGCTCCCCCTGCGAGAGGGAGCAGTTCTTC.

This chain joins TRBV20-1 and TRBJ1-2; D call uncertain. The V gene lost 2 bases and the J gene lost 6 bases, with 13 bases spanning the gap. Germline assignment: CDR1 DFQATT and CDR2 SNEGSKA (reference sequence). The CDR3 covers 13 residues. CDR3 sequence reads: CSARRDPLDGYTF. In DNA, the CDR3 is TGCAGTGCTAGAAGGGATCCTTTGGATGGCTACACCTTC.

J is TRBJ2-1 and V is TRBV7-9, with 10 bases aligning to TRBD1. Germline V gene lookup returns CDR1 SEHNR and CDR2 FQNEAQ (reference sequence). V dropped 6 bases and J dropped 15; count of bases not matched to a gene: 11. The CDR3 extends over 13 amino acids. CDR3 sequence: CASSFPTGQGLFF. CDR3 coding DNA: TGTGCCAGCAGTTTTCCCACGGGACAGGGGCTGTTCTTC.

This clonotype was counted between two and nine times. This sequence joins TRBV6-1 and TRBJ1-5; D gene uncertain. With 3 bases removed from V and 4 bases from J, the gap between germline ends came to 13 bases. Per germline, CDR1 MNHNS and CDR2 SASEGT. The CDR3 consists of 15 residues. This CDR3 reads CASSDSPGGNQPQHF. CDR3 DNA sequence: TGTGCCAGCAGTGATTCTCCCGGAGGGAATCAGCCCCAGCATTTT.

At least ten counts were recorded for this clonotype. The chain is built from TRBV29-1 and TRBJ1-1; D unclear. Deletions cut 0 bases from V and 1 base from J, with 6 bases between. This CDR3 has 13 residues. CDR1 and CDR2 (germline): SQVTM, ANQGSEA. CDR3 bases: TGCAGCGTTGAAGAGTTCCAGAACACTGAAGCTTTCTTT. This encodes CSVEEFQNTEAFF.